This TCR beta chain was captured in a study of blood T cell repertoires in COVID-19. The CDR3 extends over 14 amino acids. This clone has just a few counts. Sequenced by immunoSEQ multiplex PCR; TCRdb stores in-frame clones only, minus some. The sample holds around 120,000 clones, approximately 84% seen once. The sequence came from a man between 65 and 79 years old with acute or convalescent COVID-19. Sample: peripheral blood. V is TRBV1 and J is TRBJ1-5; the D segment call TRBD1 is taken from the table without a DNA check. TRBV1 represents a pseudogene. In DNA form, the CDR3 reads TGCACCAGCAGCCCTGGCAGGGTAAATCAGCCCCAGCATTTT. Encoded protein: CTSSPGRVNQPQHF.